A selection of T cell receptor beta chains follows, all from one sample in a study of T cell responses to AZD1222 COVID-19 vaccine. The protocol was immunoSEQ multiplex PCR, while the TCRdb copy is restricted to in-frame clones and leaves out a portion. This table has 85,000 to 120,000 clones, 90% appearing once. This material consisted of peripheral blood, taken 28 days after the second AZD1222 dose. Receptors originate from an adult who received the AZD1222 COVID-19 vaccine. The CDR3 runs from the conserved cysteine through the conserved F or W. The D gene is left open where the match is weak. A row's size may be missing; if present it is once, few, many or a size class.

j_call v_call d_call clone_size cdr3_aa cdr3_nt
TRBJ2-2 TRBV5-1 NA NA CASSLAAANTGELFF TGCGCCAGCAGCTTGGCCGCTGCGAACACCGGGGAGCTGTTTTTT
TRBJ1-4 TRBV27 NA NA CASSLSVATNEKLFF TGTGCCAGCAGTTTATCCGTCGCAACTAATGAAAAACTGTTTTTT
TRBJ2-5 TRBV9 TRBD2 NA CASSAGLAGGRQETQYF TGTGCCAGCAGCGCGGGACTAGCGGGGGGCCGTCAGGAGACCCAGTACTTC
TRBJ1-4 TRBV9 TRBD1 NA CASSKNGQGYEKLFF TGTGCCAGCAGCAAAAACGGACAGGGTTATGAAAAACTGTTTTTT
TRBJ2-1 TRBV11-2 TRBD1 NA CASSATGVGSYNEQFF TGTGCCAGCAGCGCAACAGGGGTCGGATCCTACAATGAGCAGTTCTTC
TRBJ1-2 TRBV9 TRBD1 once CASSADRDYGYTF TGTGCCAGCAGCGCTGACAGGGACTATGGCTACACCTTC
TRBJ1-3 TRBV6-5 NA NA CASTPTGSGNTIYF TGTGCCAGCACCCCTACGGGGTCAGGAAACACCATATATTTT
TRBJ1-1 TRBV23-1 NA NA CASSRGMNTEAFF TGCGCCAGCAGCCGGGGCATGAACACTGAAGCTTTCTTT
TRBJ1-5 TRBV2 TRBD1 NA CASKTGGSPGQPQHF TGTGCCAGCAAGACAGGGGGCTCCCCCGGGCAGCCCCAGCATTTT
TRBJ2-1 TRBV7-3 NA NA CASSNRLENEQFF TGTGCCAGCAGCAACCGACTGGAGAATGAGCAGTTCTTC
TRBJ1-1 TRBV5-1 NA NA CASSQQGNTEAFF TGCGCCAGTTCACAACAGGGGAACACTGAAGCTTTCTTT
TRBJ1-1 TRBV9 TRBD1 NA CASSPGQARDTEAFF TGTGCCAGCAGCCCGGGACAGGCACGGGACACTGAAGCTTTCTTT
TRBJ2-3 TRBV11-2 TRBD2 once CASSSPGLAGGGTDTQYF TGTGCCAGCAGCTCCCCGGGACTAGCGGGGGGCGGGACAGATACGCAGTATTTT
TRBJ2-5 TRBV4-3 NA NA CASSQDRWQKETQYF TGCGCCAGCAGCCAAGATCGGTGGCAGAAAGAGACCCAGTACTTC
TRBJ1-2 TRBV5-1 NA once CASSLDRTDGYTF TGCGCCAGCAGCTTGGACCGGACGGATGGCTACACCTTC
TRBJ1-2 TRBV6-5 TRBD1 NA CASQSPAGGLYGYTF TGTGCCAGCCAAAGCCCCGCAGGGGGGCTTTATGGCTACACCTTC
TRBJ2-3 TRBV12-3/TRBV12-4 NA NA CASRSTARNTQYF TGTGCCAGCCGGTCGACTGCGAGGAATACGCAGTATTTT
TRBJ2-2 TRBV7-7 NA NA CASSLSVGQNTGELFF TGTGCTAGCAGCTTATCTGTGGGGCAGAACACCGGGGAGCTGTTTTTT
TRBJ2-7 TRBV7-2 NA NA CASRDPQGTAYEQYF TGTGCCAGCAGGGATCCGCAGGGAACTGCCTACGAGCAGTACTTC
TRBJ2-3 TRBV4-3 NA NA CASSQDKGLSTDTQYF TGCGCCAGCAGCCAAGATAAAGGTCTTAGCACAGATACGCAGTATTTT
TRBJ2-7 TRBV21-1 NA NA CASSERGTTGGCNEQYF TGTGCCAGCAGCGAAAGGGGGACGACAGGGGGCTGCAACGAGCAGTACTTC
TRBJ2-5 TRBV7-6 NA NA CASSLGEETQYF TGTGCCAGCAGCTTAGGGGAAGAGACCCAGTACTTC
TRBJ2-7 TRBV5-4 NA NA CASSLETGSYEQYF TGTGCCAGCAGCTTGGAAACAGGTAGCTACGAGCAGTACTTC
TRBJ2-7 TRBV6-5 NA once CASTKGATYEQYF TGTGCCAGCACAAAAGGGGCAACCTACGAGCAGTACTTC
TRBJ1-2 TRBV29-1 TRBD1 NA CSVVDRGRIGYTF TGCAGCGTTGTCGACAGGGGGCGAATTGGCTACACCTTC
TRBJ2-3 TRBV5-6 TRBD2 NA CASRGTSGGSSYTDTQYF TGTGCCAGCAGGGGTACTAGCGGGGGTTCCTCTTACACAGATACGCAGTATTTT
TRBJ2-7 TRBV7-9 NA NA CASSLVGQPTYEQYF TGTGCCAGCAGCTTAGTCGGGCAGCCGACCTACGAGCAGTACTTC
TRBJ1-2 TRBV7-3 TRBD1 NA CASSLQGDSLSYTF TGTGCCAGCAGCTTACAGGGGGATTCCCTAAGCTACACCTTC
TRBJ2-1 TRBV5-8 TRBD2 NA CASTRTSGGAHEQFF TGTGCCAGCACCAGGACTAGCGGGGGGGCCCATGAGCAGTTCTTC
TRBJ1-6 TRBV27 TRBD1 once CASSLSVGQENSPLHF TGTGCCAGCAGTTTATCTGTTGGACAGGAGAATTCACCCCTCCACTTT
TRBJ2-7 TRBV7-2 TRBD2 NA CASRPLAGGWHEQYF TGTGCCAGCAGGCCTCTAGCGGGGGGTTGGCACGAGCAGTACTTC